This is a list of T cell receptor beta chains from one sample in a study of spatial heterogeneity in lung cancer. TCRdb called the 5' RACE reads again in MiXCR, with one record for every CDR3 protein. Of about 38,000 distinct CDR3 sequences in the sample, 5.2% were seen once. The material was PBMCs, obtained at surgery. The source of these receptors is a female donor with early-stage non-small cell lung cancer. The CDR3 runs from the conserved cysteine through the conserved F or W.

j_gene	v_gene	CDR3aa
TRBJ1-1	TRBV7-3	CASRSQGNTEAFF
TRBJ1-5	TRBV7-9	CASSATGGDQPQHF
TRBJ2-1	TRBV2	CASSERLAGGVEQFF
TRBJ1-6	TRBV21-1	CASSIRPGPISSPLHF
TRBJ1-2	TRBV4-2	CASSQDPGQGYGYTF
TRBJ1-5	TRBV19	CASSIQDSGNQPQHF
TRBJ2-5	TRBV10-3	CAVSPGTHQETQYF
TRBJ1-4	TRBV7-6	CASSLEGRGEKLFF
TRBJ1-2	TRBV4-3	CASSQVGTVYYGYTF
TRBJ2-5	TRBV6-5	CASSYSGLAGGLQETQYF
TRBJ2-1	TRBV2	CASSEDPAGGSNEQFF
TRBJ1-4	TRBV9	CASSVEPVRTNEKLFF
TRBJ2-6	TRBV12-3/TRBV12-4	CASSLGQRRSGANVLTF
TRBJ2-2	TRBV20-1	CSARRDRANTGELFF
TRBJ2-7	TRBV19	CASSRGDRGFSYEQYF
TRBJ2-3	TRBV5-5	CASSLNRASTDTQYF
TRBJ2-7	TRBV3-1	CASSIGQGGFEEQYF
TRBJ2-7	TRBV2	CASNGGQGAEQYF
TRBJ2-5	TRBV10-2	CASRGTSGAQETQYF
TRBJ1-5	TRBV4-1	CASSHRSAPGQPQHF
TRBJ1-6	TRBV11-2	CASSFSGAGDSPLHF
TRBJ2-7	TRBV5-1	CASSLGQGLDEQYF
TRBJ1-2	TRBV21-1	CASSLRDRGFNYGYTF
TRBJ1-2	TRBV24-1	CATSDPFLYTF
TRBJ1-5	TRBV28	CASSRTWGPQHF
TRBJ2-7	TRBV19	CASSIGGDYYYEQYF
TRBJ1-1	TRBV11-1	CASSTGVFEAFF
TRBJ2-1	TRBV4-1	CASSQTGLAGEQFF